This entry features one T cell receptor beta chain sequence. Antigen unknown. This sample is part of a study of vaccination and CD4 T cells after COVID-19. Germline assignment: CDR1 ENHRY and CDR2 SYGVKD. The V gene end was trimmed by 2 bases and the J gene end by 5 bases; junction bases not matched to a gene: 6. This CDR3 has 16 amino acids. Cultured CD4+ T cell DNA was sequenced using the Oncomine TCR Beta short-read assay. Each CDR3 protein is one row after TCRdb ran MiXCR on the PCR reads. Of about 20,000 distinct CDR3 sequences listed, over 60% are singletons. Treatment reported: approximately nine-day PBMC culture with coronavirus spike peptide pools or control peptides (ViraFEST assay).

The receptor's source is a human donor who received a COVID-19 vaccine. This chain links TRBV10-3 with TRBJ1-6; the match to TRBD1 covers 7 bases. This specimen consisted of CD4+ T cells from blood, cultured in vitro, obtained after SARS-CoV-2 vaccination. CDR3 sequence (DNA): TGTGCCATCAGTGAGCCGGGAGGACAGGATAATTCACCCCTCCACTTT. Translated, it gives CAISEPGGQDNSPLHF.